This T cell receptor (beta chain) was retrieved from a study of identical twins. Regarding the study as a whole: Clonotypes of the beta chain that were abundant in cord blood carried fewer insertions (memory repertoires showed none). Where out-of-frame alpha sequences were twin-shared, they showed excess low generation probability. Excess twin sharing in beta out-of-frame sequences was weaker.

CDR1 and CDR2 from the germline V gene are MDHEN and SYDVKM. CDR3 size: 12 residues. V shed 4 bases and J shed 6 bases, with 7 bases lying between them. This clonotype was detected a few times. Its antigen is unknown. MiXCR was run by TCRdb on the 5' RACE reads, yielding one entry per CDR3 protein. Here the sample spans hundreds of thousands of distinct CDR3 sequences, around an eighth being singletons. This same sample was also taken into another study, of yellow fever vaccine responses in identical twins.

The sample was PBMCs. V usage is TRBV28 and J usage is TRBJ2-4; D is unresolved. This receptor was obtained from a woman between 18 and 29 years old in good health. CDR3 bases: TGTGCCAGCAGTTCTCGGGTAAACATTCAGTACTTC. Residues: CASSSRVNIQYF.